This entry lists 3 T cell receptor beta chains sequenced from one sample in a study of blood T cell repertoires in COVID-19. TCRdb's copy holds only in-frame clones and misses some; the assay was immunoSEQ multiplex PCR. Seen here are 150,000 to 200,000 clones, under 80% observed once, and the top ten hold around 16%. Sequenced: PBMCs or T cells enriched from blood (not recorded which). All receptors derive from a woman in her 50s with acute COVID-19.

This clone appeared once. This CDR3 is CSVRQGETQYF. The DNA of the CDR3 is TGCAGCGTCAGACAGGGAGAGACCCAGTACTTC. The rearrangement links TRBV29-1 to TRBJ2-5, with 7 bases lining up with TRBD1. Germline-derived CDR1 and CDR2 are SQVTM and ANQGSEA. The CDR3 length is 11 residues. J gave up 4 bases and V 6 bases, and 2 bases lay outside the gene matches.

The chain combines TRBV5-1 with TRBJ1-2; 10 bases map to TRBD1. The V gene end was trimmed by 3 bases and the J gene end by 7 bases; junction bases not matched to a gene: 9. Germline-derived CDR1 and CDR2 are SGHRS and YFSETQ. This CDR3 comprises 15 residues. The CDR3 reads CASSSRGQGTIGYTF. In DNA form, the CDR3 reads TGCGCCAGCAGCTCGAGGGGACAGGGGACGATTGGCTACACCTTC.

This sequence joins TRBV5-1 and TRBJ1-2; possible D gene TRBD1, 6 bases. Trimming took 5 bases from V and 6 from J, leaving 17 bases between them. The V gene's germline CDR1 is SGHRS and CDR2 YFSETQ. The CDR3 covers 14 residues. The CDR3, as DNA: TGCGCCAGCAGGAGATGGGAGGGGGAAGATGGCTACACCTTC. Protein product: CASRRWEGEDGYTF.